What follows are 26 T cell receptor beta chains derived from one specimen sequenced in a study of blood T cells in healthy people across ages. Using a J-beta primer mix together with a sample-barcoded 5' primer, a second PCR was run for roughly 7 to 11 cycles. TCRdb reanalysed the 5' RACE reads using MiXCR and keeps one entry per CDR3 protein. The sample records 1.5 million to 1.8 million distinct CDR3 sequences, about 45% being singletons. Sequences were obtained from blood. These receptors were taken from a young woman in good health.

The V gene is TRBV6-5, the J gene TRBJ2-1, with a tentative D call TRBD1 (5 bases). From germline, CDR1 is MNHEY and CDR2 SVGAGI. This CDR3 is built from 13 residues. The ends were cut back, 2 bases at V and 8 bases at J, with 10 bases in the middle. The CDR3 DNA reads TGTGCCAGCAGTTACGCGTCAGGGTATGAGCAGTTCTTC. Amino acids: CASSYASGYEQFF.

CDR3 in amino acids: CASSLRGVGDTQYF. The CDR3 nucleotides read TGTGCCAGCAGTTTACGGGGAGTGGGAGATACGCAGTATTTT. The chain carries TRBV12-3 or TRBV12-4 and TRBJ2-3; tentative D call: TRBD2 (5 bases). The CDR3 extends over 14 amino acids. The ends were cut back, 2 bases at V and 5 bases at J, with 11 bases in the middle.

V is TRBV6-2 or TRBV6-3 and J is TRBJ1-1; TRBD1 is a possible D gene (5 bases). Trimming stripped 7 bases from V and 4 bases from J, with 13 bases between. Per the germline V gene, CDR1 is MNHEY and CDR2 is SVGEGT. This CDR3 is built from 13 residues. As DNA, the CDR3 is TGTGCCAGCAAGGGGCTGTTGGGCACTGAAGCTTTCTTT. This sequence encodes CASKGLLGTEAFF.

The table lists this clonotype with a few counts. The chain combines TRBV28 with TRBJ2-7, with D perhaps TRBD2 (5 bases). Trimming took off 4 bases at V and 7 bases at J, with 11 bases between the two ends. The CDR3 is 12 residues long. In germline, CDR1 is MDHEN, CDR2 SYDVKM. This chain's CDR3 is CASSSSPLEQYF. The CDR3 coding sequence is TGTGCCAGCAGTTCTAGCCCCTTGGAGCAGTACTTC.

CDR3 residues: CATSRVPTGDTGELFF. CDR3 sequence (DNA): TGTGCCACCAGCAGAGTACCGACAGGCGATACCGGGGAGCTGTTTTTT. This sequence joins TRBV15 and TRBJ2-2, with D perhaps TRBD1 (6 bases). Per the germline V gene, CDR1 is LNHNV and CDR2 is YYDKDF (reference sequence). Trimming removed 1 base at V and 5 bases at J, with 14 bases between. The CDR3 is 16 amino acids.

V is TRBV3-1 and J is TRBJ2-7; D gene uncertain. Matching the DNA end better, TRBJ2-5 makes the J call doubtful. Germline V gives CDR1 LGHDT, CDR2 YNNKEL (reference sequence). The CDR3 runs to 14 residues. This chain's CDR3 is CASSQSGIWETQYF. The CDR3 DNA reads TGTGCCAGCAGCCAATCTGGGATTTGGGAGACCCAGTACTTC.

This clonotype was seen a few times. The chain joins TRBV7-9 to TRBJ2-7; 7 positions agree with TRBD1. V was clipped by 1 base and J by 5 bases; unmatched bases: 5. Germline V gene lookup returns CDR1 SEHNR and CDR2 FQNEAQ (reference sequence). CDR3 length: 14 residues. The CDR3 region is CASSLVQGVHEQYF. As DNA, the CDR3 is TGTGCCAGCAGCTTAGTCCAGGGGGTCCACGAGCAGTACTTC.

This clonotype was counted only a few times. This chain joins TRBV20-1 and TRBJ2-3, with 8 bases that match TRBD1. Losses at the gene ends were 0 bases for V and 5 bases for J; bases not matched to a gene: 7. The germline gives CDR1 DFQATT, CDR2 SNEGSKA (reference sequence). This CDR3 comprises 15 residues. CDR3 in DNA: TGCAGTGCTAGAGATCCCGACAGGGGCGGAGATACGCAGTATTTT. The encoded protein is CSARDPDRGGDTQYF.

Ten or more counts support this clonotype. The chain links TRBV4-1 to TRBJ2-7, with D possibly TRBD1 on 5 matching bases. V was cut by 1 base and J by 4 bases, with 8 bases left in between. The CDR3 has 13 residues. Per the germline V gene, CDR1 is MGHRA and CDR2 is YSYEKL. CDR3 bases: TGCGCCAGCAGCCAAGGCAGGGAATACGAGCAGTACTTC. Amino acids: CASSQGREYEQYF.

V usage is TRBV14 and J usage is TRBJ1-6, with D uncertain. This CDR3 has 15 amino acids. Between the trimmed V and J ends, which lost 5 bases and 3 bases, there was a span of 11 bases. Germline V gene sequence: CDR1 SGHDN, CDR2 FVKESK. The CDR3 is CASSSRGVYNSPLHF. For the CDR3, the DNA is TGTGCCAGCAGCTCTCGGGGAGTCTATAATTCACCCCTCCACTTT.

This chain links TRBV10-3 with TRBJ1-2, with D possibly matching TRBD1 (6 bases). Germline lookup yields CDR1 ENHRY and CDR2 SYGVKD. Trimming pared 6 bases from V and 6 bases from J, leaving 17 bases between. The CDR3 has 14 residues. CDR3 residues: CAIRPGQWIDGYTF. The CDR3 DNA reads TGTGCCATCAGGCCGGGACAATGGATTGATGGCTACACCTTC.

This clonotype was seen only a few times. This chain links TRBV27 with TRBJ2-7, with a tentative D call TRBD2 (5 bases). Germline-derived CDR1 and CDR2 are MNHEY and SMNVEV (reference sequence). V lost 2 bases, J lost 4 bases, and 9 bases lay in between. The CDR3 is 13 residues long. The CDR3 is CASSLTTGYEQYF. The CDR3 DNA reads TGTGCCAGCAGTTTAACTACGGGATACGAGCAGTACTTC.

This clonotype was detected many times. The V gene is TRBV29-1, the J gene TRBJ2-7; the D gene is possibly TRBD2 (7 bases). The CDR3 has 16 amino acids. V lost 2 bases and J 3 bases, leaving 20 bases between the germline ends. Germline CDR1 and CDR2: SQVTM and ANQGSEA. In DNA, the CDR3 is TGCAGCGTTGAATCCTTGGGGGGGCACTCTGTCTACGAGCAGTACTTC. Protein product: CSVESLGGHSVYEQYF.

This clonotype was seen a few times. V is TRBV20-1 and J is TRBJ1-5; no clear D gene. Germline CDR1 DFQATT, CDR2 SNEGSKA (reference sequence). The CDR3 covers 10 residues. V was trimmed by 6 bases and J by 3 bases, leaving 3 bases between them. The CDR3 DNA sequence: TGCAGTGCCAACAATCAGCCCCAGCATTTT. Its translation: CSANNQPQHF.

V usage is TRBV20-1 and J usage is TRBJ2-1; D might be TRBD1 (6 bases). Germline loops: CDR1 DFQATT, CDR2 SNEGSKA (reference sequence). Trimming cost V 0 bases and J 2 bases, with 11 bases left between them. The length of the CDR3 is 15 residues. The CDR3 DNA sequence: TGCAGTGCTAGAGATTTTGGGGGCGCCTACAATGAGCAGTTCTTC. This sequence encodes CSARDFGGAYNEQFF.

This clonotype was found once. An end of the junction does not agree with germline; a read error may underlie this. This sequence joins TRBV3-1 and TRBJ2-1; perhaps TRBD2 as D (5 bases). Germline V gene sequence: CDR1 LGHDT, CDR2 YNNKEL (reference sequence). This CDR3 comprises 15 residues. The CDR3 here is CASSPSSLRNNEQFF. CDR3 nucleotides: TGTGCCAGTAGCCCATCTAGCCTTAGAAACAATGAGCAGTTCTTC.

This chain links TRBV9 with TRBJ2-7; 9 nucleotides match TRBD1. The J call may be mistaken, given a closer DNA end match to TRBJ2-5. The CDR3 totals 15 residues. The germline gives CDR1 SGDLS, CDR2 YYNGEE. Written as DNA, the CDR3 is TGTGCCAGCAGCGAAAACAGGGGGCGCGGAGAGACCCAGTACTTC. This gives the protein CASSENRGRGETQYF.

The chain links TRBV20-1 to TRBJ1-4, with a possible D match to TRBD1 (5 bases). V lost 3 bases and J lost 8, with 16 bases in between. The germline CDR1 and CDR2 sequences are DFQATT and SNEGSKA (reference sequence). The CDR3 totals 14 residues. CDR3 sequence: CSASEGSAGEKLFF. As DNA, the CDR3 is TGCAGTGCTAGCGAGGGGTCTGCGGGGGAAAAACTGTTTTTT.

This chain uses TRBV12-3 or TRBV12-4 with TRBJ2-1, with 12 nucleotides matching TRBD2. CDR3 size: 19 residues. The J segment lost 7 bases and the V segment lost 5 bases, leaving 18 bases of the junction unmatched. This chain's CDR3 is CASSQESGTSGRKRNEQFF. The CDR3 nucleotides are TGTGCCAGCAGTCAGGAAAGCGGGACTAGCGGGCGAAAGAGGAATGAGCAGTTCTTC.

About this clonotype itself: The junction and the germline gene differ at one end; a read error may be behind it. This chain uses TRBV20-1 with TRBJ2-1; D possibly corresponds to TRBD2 (6 bases). The length of the CDR3 is 14 residues. Germline-derived CDR1 and CDR2 are DFQATT and SNEGSKA (reference sequence). The CDR3 nucleotides are TGCAGTACTAGCTTAGCTGGGTCCTACAATGAGCAGTTCTTC. Protein product: CSTSLAGSYNEQFF.

The chain has TRBV27 and TRBJ1-6, with a weak D call TRBD1 (6 bases). The V end was cut by 0 bases, the J end by 2 bases, with 8 bases between. Germline V gene sequence: CDR1 MNHEY, CDR2 SMNVEV (reference sequence). There are 16 residues in the CDR3. CDR3 sequence reads: CASSLSKGAYNSPLHF. The CDR3 DNA reads as TGTGCCAGCAGTTTATCGAAGGGGGCCTATAATTCACCCCTCCACTTT.

The V call is TRBV7-9, the J call TRBJ2-3, with D possibly matching TRBD2 (6 bases). The germline CDR1 and CDR2 sequences are SEHNR and FQNEAQ (reference sequence). The CDR3 loop spans 18 amino acids. Trimming took off 4 bases at V and 5 bases at J, with 25 bases between the two ends. CDR3 sequence (DNA): TGTGCCAGCAGCTCCTCGGCGGGGCTAGCAAAAGGAGGAGATACGCAGTATTTT. This codes for CASSSSAGLAKGGDTQYF.

The chain carries TRBV5-5 and TRBJ2-1; 10 nucleotides align to TRBD2. The V segment lost 1 base and the J segment 3 bases; nucleotides outside the gene matches: 4. The CDR3 sequence is 16 residues long. Germline CDR1 is SGHKS and CDR2 is YYEKEE (reference sequence). The DNA of the CDR3 is TGTGCCAGCAGCTTGAAACTAGCGGGGAGCTACAATGAGCAGTTCTTC. Its translation: CASSLKLAGSYNEQFF. Using reference TRBV5-5 and TRBJ2-1 for the parts outside the CDR3, the full variable domain is DAGVTQSPTHLIKTRGQQVTLRCSPISGHKSVSWYQQVLGQGPQFIFQYYEKEERGRGNFPDRFSARQFPNYSSELNVNALLLGDSALYLCASSLKLAGSYNEQFFGPGTRLTVL.

This clonotype was seen only a few times. The chain recombines TRBV5-1 with TRBJ2-3, with D maybe TRBD1 (6 bases). The length of the CDR3 is 14 residues. Trimming stripped 6 bases from V and 6 bases from J, with 17 bases between. Germline CDR1 and CDR2: SGHRS and YFSETQ. In DNA form, the CDR3 reads TGCGCCAGCAATCCGGGGACACCTTGGGATACGCAGTATTTT. Amino acids: CASNPGTPWDTQYF.

The chain uses TRBV20-1 and TRBJ1-6, with TRBD1 identical over 7 bases. Trimming removed 0 bases from V and 0 bases from J; junction bases left unmatched: 2. The CDR3 covers 16 residues. Per germline, CDR1 DFQATT and CDR2 SNEGSKA (reference sequence). As DNA, the CDR3 is TGCAGTGCTAGAGATGCAGGGGGCTCCTATAATTCACCCCTCCACTTT. Translation gives CSARDAGGSYNSPLHF.

The rearrangement uses TRBV7-2 and TRBJ2-1; D may match TRBD1 or TRBD2 (5 bases each). V lost 5 bases and J 2 bases, leaving 13 bases between the germline ends. CDR1 and CDR2 (germline): SGHTA, FQGNSA. The CDR3 consists of 15 residues. CDR3: CASSVSTGPYNEQFF. For the CDR3, the DNA is TGTGCCAGCAGCGTCTCGACGGGACCCTACAATGAGCAGTTCTTC.